The 11 T cell receptor beta chains listed next were all sequenced from one sample in a study of blood T cell repertoires in COVID-19. This table comes from immunoSEQ multiplex PCR, and its TCRdb copy is limited to in-frame clones, with some not included. The sample carries under 95,000 clones, 85% recorded once. Sample: peripheral blood. Receptor source: a man aged 45-65 years with COVID-19, enrolled during active disease.

The chain couples TRBV21-1 to TRBJ1-1; TRBD1, the D gene given by the table, was not confirmed from the DNA. TRBV21-1 has pseudogene status. The CDR3 has 15 amino acids. The CDR3 DNA reads TGTGCCAGCAGCAATAAGACAGGTCGGGGTACTGAAGCTTTCTTT. Residues: CASSNKTGRGTEAFF.

The chain employs TRBV9 and TRBJ2-2; D unresolved. CDR1 and CDR2 (germline): SGDLS, YYNGEE. The CDR3 extends over 14 amino acids. V lost 0 bases and J 3 bases, leaving 6 bases between the germline ends. For the CDR3, the DNA is TGTGCCAGCAGCGTAGGGGCAGACACCGGGGAGCTGTTTTTT. This gives the protein CASSVGADTGELFF. Together with reference TRBV9 and TRBJ2-2, the CDR3 gives the full variable domain: DSGVTQTPKHLITATGQRVTLRCSPRSGDLSVYWYQQSLDQGLQFLIQYYNGEERAKGNILERFSAQQFPDLHSELNLSSLELGDSALYFCASSVGADTGELFFGEGSRLTVL.

V usage is TRBV19 and J usage is TRBJ2-7; 9 bases align to TRBD1. Germline CDR1 reads LNHDA; CDR2 reads SQIVND (reference sequence). This CDR3 region has 15 residues. Unmatched junction bases numbered 8, after V lost 5 bases and J lost 3 bases. CDR3 residues: CASSVTGTGHYEQYF. For the CDR3, the DNA is TGTGCCAGTAGTGTCACCGGGACAGGGCACTACGAGCAGTACTTC.

The chain couples TRBV10-3 to TRBJ1-5, with D perhaps TRBD1 (6 bases). Per germline, CDR1 ENHRY and CDR2 SYGVKD. The CDR3 spans 18 residues. Trimming shortened V by 0 bases and J by 2 bases, and 17 bases separated the two germline ends. CDR3 sequence reads: CAISESTTGNLGNQPQHF. The CDR3 DNA sequence: TGTGCCATCAGTGAGTCGACTACAGGGAACCTCGGCAATCAGCCCCAGCATTTT.

The chain is built from TRBV5-4 and TRBJ2-3, with TRBD2 identical over 15 bases. CDR3 length: 16 residues. The V gene end was trimmed by 5 bases and the J gene end by 5 bases; junction bases not matched to a gene: 6. CDR1 is SGHNT and CDR2 is YYREEE in the germline V gene (reference sequence). CDR3 region: CASSLGLAGGRDTQYF. Written as DNA, the CDR3 is TGTGCCAGCAGTCTGGGACTAGCGGGAGGAAGAGATACGCAGTATTTT. Complete variable domain (other parts from reference TRBV5-4 and TRBJ2-3): ETGVTQSPTHLIKTRGQQVTLRCSSQSGHNTVSWYQQALGQGPQFIFQYYREEENGRGNFPPRFSGLQFPNYSSELNVNALELDDSALYLCASSLGLAGGRDTQYFGPGTRLTVL.

The chain couples TRBV5-1 to TRBJ1-2, with 12 bases that match TRBD1. The CDR3 is made up of 19 amino acids. The J segment lost 4 bases and the V segment lost 5 bases, leaving 18 bases of the junction unmatched. The germline V gene encodes CDR1 SGHRS and CDR2 YFSETQ. CDR3 DNA sequence: TGCGCCAGCAGAAACGGGACAGGGGGCGCGGGGAGGGTGGTCTATGGCTACACCTTC. It encodes CASRNGTGGAGRVVYGYTF.

The rearrangement uses TRBV2 and TRBJ2-3, with 12 bases that match TRBD2. The trim removed 5 bases at V and 4 bases at J, leaving 4 bases unmatched. The germline gives CDR1 SNHLY, CDR2 FYNNEI. The CDR3 is 15 amino acids. The CDR3 protein is CASSPTSGGADTQYF. CDR3 DNA sequence: TGTGCCAGCAGTCCGACTAGCGGGGGCGCAGATACGCAGTATTTT. Drawing the rest from reference TRBV2 and TRBJ2-3, the complete variable domain is EPEVTQTPSHQVTQMGQEVILRCVPISNHLYFYWYRQILGQKVEFLVSFYNNEISEKSEIFDDQFSVERPDGSNFTLKIRSTKLEDSAMYFCASSPTSGGADTQYFGPGTRLTVL.

V is TRBV6-1 and J is TRBJ2-3, with TRBD2 matching 9 bases. This CDR3 spans 14 amino acids. The junction had 5 bases not matched to a gene; V was cut back by 2 bases and J by 8 bases. Germline assignment: CDR1 MNHNS and CDR2 SASEGT. Here the CDR3 DNA reads TGTGCCAGCAGTGAATCTAGCGGGGAGATTACGCAGTATTTT. Amino acid sequence: CASSESSGEITQYF.

The V call is TRBV5-6, the J call TRBJ1-2, with a possible D match to TRBD1 (6 bases). This CDR3 has 14 residues. V lost 2 bases to trimming and J lost 0 bases, with 8 bases between them. Germline CDR1 SGHDT, CDR2 YYEEEE. This chain's CDR3 is CASSFGQSNYGYTF. DNA of the CDR3: TGTGCCAGCAGCTTTGGACAGTCTAACTATGGCTACACCTTC. The whole variable domain, filled in from reference TRBV5-6 and TRBJ1-2, reads DAGVTQSPTHLIKTRGQQVTLRCSPKSGHDTVSWYQQALGQGPQFIFQYYEEEERQRGNFPDRFSGHQFPNYSSELNVNALLLGDSALYLCASSFGQSNYGYTFGSGTRLTVV.

This rearrangement joins TRBV28 to TRBJ1-1, with 8 bases fitting TRBD1. The CDR3 contains 16 residues. Germline values: CDR1 MDHEN, CDR2 SYDVKM. V trimming: 4 bases; J trimming: 0 bases; junction bases outside the gene matches: 7. CDR3 residues: CASSWTGRDMNTEAFF. The CDR3 DNA follows: TGTGCCAGCAGTTGGACAGGGAGGGACATGAACACTGAAGCTTTCTTT.

The chain carries TRBV7-9 and TRBJ1-2; D gene uncertain. In germline, CDR1 is SEHNR, CDR2 FQNEAQ (reference sequence). There are 14 residues in the CDR3. V shed 4 bases and J shed 4 bases, with 13 bases lying between them. The CDR3 coding sequence is TGTGCCAGCAGCTCCCTCCCTGGGAGCTATGGCTACACCTTC. It encodes CASSSLPGSYGYTF.